The source of this TCR beta chain is a study of shared clonotypes between healthy human individuals. Study background: Donors were two women and a few men aged 18 to 49. Whole-study results and caveats: Around 5% was the fraction of naive CD4 clonotypes found shared across a few donors. Non-shared clonotypes showed lower generation probabilities than clonotypes common to all four donors.

About this clone itself: What it binds is unknown.

This CDR3 spans 14 amino acids. Germline V gene lookup returns CDR1 GTSNPN and CDR2 SVGIG (reference sequence). V was clipped by 1 base and J by 5 bases, with 15 bases between them. The authors ran the assay at deep level. Method: immunoSEQ multiplex PCR; TCRdb's copy keeps in-frame clones and lacks some. The sample carries 550,000 to 850,000 clones, around 70% recorded once. The rearrangement links TRBV30 to TRBJ2-7, with D perhaps TRBD1 (5 bases). Sample: memory CD4+ T cells sorted from blood. Subset reported: CD45RA-negative fraction. This TCR came from a young woman in good health. Written as DNA, the CDR3 is TGTGCCTGGAGTGAGGCGCAGGGTCTCGACGAGCAGTACTTC. It yields the protein CAWSEAQGLDEQYF.